A single T cell receptor (beta chain) is shown here with its context. Its target is unknown. Amplification of the TCR beta CDR3 regions used RNA transcripts (as template). First-round RT-PCR with HTBI primers preceded a second-round multiplex PCR. TCRdb reprocessed the multiplex PCR reads via MiXCR and lists one record per CDR3 protein. Counted here are some 170,000 distinct CDR3 sequences, 35% to 45% occurring once; the ten biggest clones make up 7.5% to 10%. The sample belongs to a study of Graves' ophthalmopathy and Graves' hyperthyroidism. Study conclusions and caveats: For predicting ophthalmopathy progression, the model had 60% to 71% sensitivity and around 72% specificity.

V was trimmed by 0 bases and J by 5 bases, leaving 16 bases between them. CDR3 length: 16 residues. Germline V CDR1 and CDR2: MNHEY, SVGAGI. Sequencing input: peripheral blood. This clonotype was obtained from a man aged 25 to 45 with Graves' ophthalmopathy. V usage is TRBV6-5 and J usage is TRBJ2-5, with D unresolved. The CDR3 region has the DNA TGTGCCAGCAGTTACTCGCCAGGTCAAGGATTGGAGACCCAGTACTTC. This sequence encodes CASSYSPGQGLETQYF.